The entry that follows covers one T cell receptor (beta chain) sequence. These data come from a study of blood T cell repertoires in COVID-19. Trimming removed 1 base from V and 11 bases from J, with 15 bases in between. Germline-derived CDR1 and CDR2 are GTSNPN and SVGIG (reference sequence). CDR3 size: 13 residues. The method was immunoSEQ multiplex PCR; TCRdb's version includes in-frame clones alone and lacks a portion of them. The table lists about 180,000 clones, over 80% of them singletons. The chain links TRBV30 to TRBJ2-1, with D possibly matching TRBD2 (5 bases). The TCR sequence derives from a woman aged 65 to 85 with acute or convalescent COVID-19. Sequencing was carried out using peripheral blood. The CDR3 bases are TGTGCCTGGAGTGATCTAGCACCACAGAAGCAGTTCTTC. It is translated as CAWSDLAPQKQFF.